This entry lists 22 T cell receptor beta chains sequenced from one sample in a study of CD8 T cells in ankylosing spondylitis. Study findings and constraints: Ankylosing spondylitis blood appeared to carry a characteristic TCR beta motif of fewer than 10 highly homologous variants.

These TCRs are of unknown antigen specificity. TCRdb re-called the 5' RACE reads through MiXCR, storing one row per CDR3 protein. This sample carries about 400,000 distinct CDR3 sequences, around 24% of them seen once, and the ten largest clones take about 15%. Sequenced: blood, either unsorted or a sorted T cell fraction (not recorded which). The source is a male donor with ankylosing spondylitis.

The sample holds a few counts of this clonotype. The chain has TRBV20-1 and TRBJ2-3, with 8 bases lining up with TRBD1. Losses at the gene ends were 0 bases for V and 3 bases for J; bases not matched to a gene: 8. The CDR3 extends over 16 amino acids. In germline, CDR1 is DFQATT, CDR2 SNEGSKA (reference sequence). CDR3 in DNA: TGCAGTGCTAGAGATCTGGACAGGGCAGTGACAGATACGCAGTATTTT. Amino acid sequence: CSARDLDRAVTDTQYF.

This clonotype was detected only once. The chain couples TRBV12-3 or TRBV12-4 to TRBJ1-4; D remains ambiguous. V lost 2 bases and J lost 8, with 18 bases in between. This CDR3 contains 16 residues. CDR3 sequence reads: CASSLRAGFGHEKLFF. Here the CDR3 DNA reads TGTGCCAGCAGTTTAAGGGCAGGCTTCGGTCACGAAAAACTGTTTTTT.

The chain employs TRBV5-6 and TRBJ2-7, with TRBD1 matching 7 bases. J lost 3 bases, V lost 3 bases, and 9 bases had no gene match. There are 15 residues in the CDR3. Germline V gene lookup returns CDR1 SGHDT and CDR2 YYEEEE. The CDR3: CASSSWDSWNYEQYF. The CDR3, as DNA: TGTGCCAGCAGCTCCTGGGACAGTTGGAACTACGAGCAGTACTTC.

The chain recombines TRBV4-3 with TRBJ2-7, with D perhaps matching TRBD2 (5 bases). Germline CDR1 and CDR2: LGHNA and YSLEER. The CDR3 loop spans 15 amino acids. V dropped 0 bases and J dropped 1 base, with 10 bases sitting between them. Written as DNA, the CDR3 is TGCGCCAGCAGCCAAGATGGGAGCGAGTCCTACGAGCAGTACTTC. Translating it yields CASSQDGSESYEQYF.

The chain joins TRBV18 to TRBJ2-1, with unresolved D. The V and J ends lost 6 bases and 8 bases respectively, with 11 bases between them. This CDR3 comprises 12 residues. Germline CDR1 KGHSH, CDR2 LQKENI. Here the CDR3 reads CASSLTGYEQFF. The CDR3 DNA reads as TGTGCCAGCTCTCTGACCGGATATGAGCAGTTCTTC.

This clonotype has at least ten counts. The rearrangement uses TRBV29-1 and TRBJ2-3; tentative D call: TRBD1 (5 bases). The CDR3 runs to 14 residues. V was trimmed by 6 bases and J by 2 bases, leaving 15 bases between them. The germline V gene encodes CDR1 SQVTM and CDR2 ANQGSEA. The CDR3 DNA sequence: TGCAGCGTAGTACCAGGGTATACCACAGATACGCAGTATTTT. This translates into CSVVPGYTTDTQYF.

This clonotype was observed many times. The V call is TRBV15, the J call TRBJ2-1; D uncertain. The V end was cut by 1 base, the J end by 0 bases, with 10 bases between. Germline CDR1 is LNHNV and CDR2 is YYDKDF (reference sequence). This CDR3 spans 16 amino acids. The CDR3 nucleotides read TGTGCCACCAGCAGAGGTCCGGTTAGCTCCTACAATGAGCAGTTCTTC. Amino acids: CATSRGPVSSYNEQFF.

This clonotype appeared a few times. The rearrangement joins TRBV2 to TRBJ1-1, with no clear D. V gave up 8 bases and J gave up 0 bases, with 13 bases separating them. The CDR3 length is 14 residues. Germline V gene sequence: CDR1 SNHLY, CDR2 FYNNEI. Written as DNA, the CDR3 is TGTGCCAGCTGGGGAGTCCCGATGAACACTGAAGCTTTCTTT. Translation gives CASWGVPMNTEAFF.

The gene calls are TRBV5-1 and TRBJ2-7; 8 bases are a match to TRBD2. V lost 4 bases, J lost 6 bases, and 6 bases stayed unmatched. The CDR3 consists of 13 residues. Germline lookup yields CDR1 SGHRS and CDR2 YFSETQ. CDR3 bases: TGCGCCAGCAGCATAAGGAGCGGGAGCGAGCAGTACTTC. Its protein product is CASSIRSGSEQYF.

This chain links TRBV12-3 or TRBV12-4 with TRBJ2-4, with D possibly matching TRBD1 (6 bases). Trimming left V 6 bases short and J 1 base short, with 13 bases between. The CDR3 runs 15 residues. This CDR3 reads CASSEQGWAKNIQYF. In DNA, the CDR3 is TGTGCCAGCAGCGAACAGGGATGGGCCAAAAACATTCAGTACTTC.

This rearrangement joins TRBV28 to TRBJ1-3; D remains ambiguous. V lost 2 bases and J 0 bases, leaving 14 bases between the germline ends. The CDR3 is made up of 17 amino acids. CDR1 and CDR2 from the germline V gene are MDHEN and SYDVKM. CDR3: CASSLGNGRGSGNTIYF. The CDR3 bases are TGTGCCAGCAGTTTAGGGAACGGCCGAGGCTCTGGAAACACCATATATTTT.

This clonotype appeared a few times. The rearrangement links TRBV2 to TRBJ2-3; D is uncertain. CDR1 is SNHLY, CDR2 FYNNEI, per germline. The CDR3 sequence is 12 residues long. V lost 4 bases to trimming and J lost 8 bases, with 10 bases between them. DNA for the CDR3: TGTGCCAGCAGTGGCACAGTCCGTACGCAGTATTTT. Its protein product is CASSGTVRTQYF.

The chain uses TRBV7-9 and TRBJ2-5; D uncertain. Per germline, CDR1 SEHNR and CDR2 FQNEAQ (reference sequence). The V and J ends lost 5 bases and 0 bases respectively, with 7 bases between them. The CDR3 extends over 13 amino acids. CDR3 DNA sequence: TGTGCCAGCAGCACACCAAACCAAGAGACCCAGTACTTC. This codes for CASSTPNQETQYF.

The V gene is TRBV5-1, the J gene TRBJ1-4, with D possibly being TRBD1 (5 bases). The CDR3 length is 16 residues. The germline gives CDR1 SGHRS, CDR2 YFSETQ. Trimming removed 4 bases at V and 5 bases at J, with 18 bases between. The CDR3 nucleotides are TGCGCCAGCAGCCTTGGGACTGTTTGGGGAAATGAAAAACTGTTTTTT. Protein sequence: CASSLGTVWGNEKLFF.

CDR3 in DNA: TGTGCCAGCAGACAAGAGGGGGGGGCGAACACCGGGGAGCTGTTTTTT. Its protein product is CASRQEGGANTGELFF. This rearrangement joins TRBV2 to TRBJ2-2; D might be TRBD2 (7 bases). V was trimmed by 6 bases and J by 0 bases, leaving 14 bases between them. CDR1 is SNHLY and CDR2 is FYNNEI in the germline V gene. The CDR3 contains 16 residues.

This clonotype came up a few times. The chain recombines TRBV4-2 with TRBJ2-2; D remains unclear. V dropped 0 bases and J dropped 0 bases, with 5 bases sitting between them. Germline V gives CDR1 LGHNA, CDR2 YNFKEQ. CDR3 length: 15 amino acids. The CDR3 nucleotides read TGTGCCAGCAGCCAAGAGTTGACGAACACCGGGGAGCTGTTTTTT. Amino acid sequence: CASSQELTNTGELFF.

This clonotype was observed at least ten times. Here the CDR3 reads CASSALWGPTRYEQYF. The CDR3 DNA reads as TGTGCCAGCAGCGCCCTTTGGGGACCGACTCGCTACGAGCAGTACTTC. The chain joins TRBV3-1 to TRBJ2-7, with D possibly called TRBD1 or TRBD2 (5 bases each). Germline assignment: CDR1 LGHDT and CDR2 YNNKEL (reference sequence). V dropped 5 bases and J dropped 3 bases, with 20 bases sitting between them. The CDR3 consists of 16 residues.

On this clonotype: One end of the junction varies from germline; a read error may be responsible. The CDR3 DNA sequence: TGCGCCAGCAGCTTGTCCCTAGGAGGTCGCGAGCAGCACTTC. It encodes CASSLSLGGREQHF. The V gene is TRBV5-1, the J gene TRBJ2-7; tentative D call: TRBD2 (5 bases). This CDR3 is built from 14 residues. Germline V lookup: CDR1 SGHRS, CDR2 YFSETQ.

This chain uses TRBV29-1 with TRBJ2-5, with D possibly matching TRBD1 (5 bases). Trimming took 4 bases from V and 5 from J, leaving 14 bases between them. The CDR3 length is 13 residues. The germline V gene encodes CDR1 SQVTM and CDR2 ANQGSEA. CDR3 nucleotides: TGCAGCGTTGGAATCACAGGTACTGAGACCCAGTACTTC. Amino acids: CSVGITGTETQYF.

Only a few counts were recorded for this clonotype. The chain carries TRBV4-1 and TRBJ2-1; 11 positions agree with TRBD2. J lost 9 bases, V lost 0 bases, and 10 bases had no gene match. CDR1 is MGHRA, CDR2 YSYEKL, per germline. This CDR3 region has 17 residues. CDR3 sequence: CASSQESLAGAGGEQFF. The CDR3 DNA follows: TGCGCCAGCAGCCAAGAGTCACTAGCGGGGGCCGGGGGTGAGCAGTTCTTC.

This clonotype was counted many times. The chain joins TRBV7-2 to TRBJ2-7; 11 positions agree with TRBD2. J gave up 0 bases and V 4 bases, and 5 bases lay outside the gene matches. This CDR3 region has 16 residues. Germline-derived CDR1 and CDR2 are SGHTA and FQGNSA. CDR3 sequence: CASSSGTSGASYEQYF. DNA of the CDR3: TGTGCCAGCAGCTCCGGGACTAGCGGAGCCTCCTACGAGCAGTACTTC.

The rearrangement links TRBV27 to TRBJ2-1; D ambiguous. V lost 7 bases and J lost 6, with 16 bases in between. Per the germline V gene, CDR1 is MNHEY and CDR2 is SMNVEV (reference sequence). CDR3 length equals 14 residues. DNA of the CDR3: TGTGCCAGCATCACGGGCCCTGGCGGCAATGAGCAGTTCTTC. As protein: CASITGPGGNEQFF.